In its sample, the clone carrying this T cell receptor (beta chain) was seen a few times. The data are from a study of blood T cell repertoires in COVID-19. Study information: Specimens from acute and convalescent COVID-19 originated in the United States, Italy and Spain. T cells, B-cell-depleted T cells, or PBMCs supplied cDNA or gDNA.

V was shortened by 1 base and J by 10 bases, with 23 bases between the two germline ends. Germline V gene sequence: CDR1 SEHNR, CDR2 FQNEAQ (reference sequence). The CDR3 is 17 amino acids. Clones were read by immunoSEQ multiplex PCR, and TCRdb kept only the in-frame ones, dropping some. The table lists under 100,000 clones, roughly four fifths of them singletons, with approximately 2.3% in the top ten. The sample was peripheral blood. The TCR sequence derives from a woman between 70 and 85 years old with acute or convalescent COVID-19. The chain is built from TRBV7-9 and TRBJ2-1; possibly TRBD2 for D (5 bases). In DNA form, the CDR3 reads TGTGCCAGCAGCTTAGTTATATCCACCCCTCCTCGAGGGGAGCAGTTCTTC. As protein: CASSLVISTPPRGEQFF.